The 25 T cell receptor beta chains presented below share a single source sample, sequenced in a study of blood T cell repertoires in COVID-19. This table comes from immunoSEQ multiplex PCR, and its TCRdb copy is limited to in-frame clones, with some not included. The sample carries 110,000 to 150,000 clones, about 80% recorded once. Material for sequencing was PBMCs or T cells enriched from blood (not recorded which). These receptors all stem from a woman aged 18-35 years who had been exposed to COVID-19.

CDR3 sequence (DNA): TGTGCCAGCAGCCAAGTTCTGAATAGCTACGAGCAGTACTTC. Its translation: CASSQVLNSYEQYF. The chain links TRBV14 to TRBJ2-7; D gene ambiguous. This CDR3 region has 14 residues. The V gene's germline CDR1 is SGHDN and CDR2 FVKESK. V was pared by 1 base and J by 3 bases, with 10 bases between.

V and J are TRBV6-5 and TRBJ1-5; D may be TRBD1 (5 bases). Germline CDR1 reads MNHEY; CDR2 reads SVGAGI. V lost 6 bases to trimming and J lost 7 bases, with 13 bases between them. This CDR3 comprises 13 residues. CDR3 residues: CASRKDIRQPQHF. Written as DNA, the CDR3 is TGTGCCAGCAGGAAGGACATTAGACAGCCCCAGCATTTT.

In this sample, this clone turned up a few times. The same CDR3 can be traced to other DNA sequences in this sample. The CDR3: CAWSVDRSYEQYF. CDR3 DNA sequence: TGTGCCTGGAGCGTAGACAGATCCTACGAGCAGTACTTC. The V call is TRBV30, the J call TRBJ2-7; TRBD1 is a possible D gene (5 bases). Germline V gene sequence: CDR1 GTSNPN, CDR2 SVGIG (reference sequence). The CDR3 spans 13 residues. Trimming stripped 3 bases from V and 1 base from J, with 10 bases between.

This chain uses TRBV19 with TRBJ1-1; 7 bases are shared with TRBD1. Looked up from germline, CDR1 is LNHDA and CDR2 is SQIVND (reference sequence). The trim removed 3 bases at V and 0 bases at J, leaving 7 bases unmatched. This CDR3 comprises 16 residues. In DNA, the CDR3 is TGTGCCAGTAGTATGGGGACAGCAACTTTGAACACTGAAGCTTTCTTT. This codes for CASSMGTATLNTEAFF.

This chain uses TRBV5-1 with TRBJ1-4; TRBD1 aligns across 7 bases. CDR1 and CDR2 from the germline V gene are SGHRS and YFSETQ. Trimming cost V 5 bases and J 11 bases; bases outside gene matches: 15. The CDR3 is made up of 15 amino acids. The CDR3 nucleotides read TGCGCCAGCAGACCCACTCGACAGGGTGGGGTGAAACTGTTTTTT. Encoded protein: CASRPTRQGGVKLFF.

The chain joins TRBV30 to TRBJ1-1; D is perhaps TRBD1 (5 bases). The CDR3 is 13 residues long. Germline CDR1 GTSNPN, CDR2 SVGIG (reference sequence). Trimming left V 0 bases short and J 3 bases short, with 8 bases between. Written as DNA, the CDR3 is TGTGCCTGGAGTGTGGGGGGAGACACTGAAGCTTTCTTT. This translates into CAWSVGGDTEAFF.

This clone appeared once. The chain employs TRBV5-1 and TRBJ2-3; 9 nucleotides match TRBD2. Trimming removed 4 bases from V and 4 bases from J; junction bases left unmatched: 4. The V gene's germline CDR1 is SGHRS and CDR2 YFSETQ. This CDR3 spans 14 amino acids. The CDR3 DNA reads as TGCGCCAGCAGCCGAGCGGGAGGACCAGATACGCAGTATTTT. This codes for CASSRAGGPDTQYF. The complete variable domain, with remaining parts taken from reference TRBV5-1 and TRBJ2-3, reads KAGVTQTPRYLIKTRGQQVTLSCSPISGHRSVSWYQQTPGQGLQFLFEYFSETQRNKGNFPGRFSGRQFSNSRSEMNVSTLELGDSALYLCASSRAGGPDTQYFGPGTRLTVL.

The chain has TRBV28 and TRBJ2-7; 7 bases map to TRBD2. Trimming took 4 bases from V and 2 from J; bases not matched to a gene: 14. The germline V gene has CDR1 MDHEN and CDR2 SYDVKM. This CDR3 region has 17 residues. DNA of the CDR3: TGTGCCAGCAGTTATTACTCCTTTGTGGGAGGGCCCTACGAGCAGTACTTC. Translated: CASSYYSFVGGPYEQYF.

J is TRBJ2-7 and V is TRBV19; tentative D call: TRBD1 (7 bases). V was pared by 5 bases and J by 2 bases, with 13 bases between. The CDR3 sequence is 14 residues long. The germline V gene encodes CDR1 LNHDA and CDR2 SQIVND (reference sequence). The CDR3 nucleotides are TGTGCCAGTAGTCGGGGCGGGACAGCCTACGAGCAGTACTTC. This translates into CASSRGGTAYEQYF. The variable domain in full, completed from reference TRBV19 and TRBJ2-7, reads DGGITQSPKYLFRKEGQNVTLSCEQNLNHDAMYWYRQDPGQGLRLIYYSQIVNDFQKGDIAEGYSVSREKKESFPLTVTSAQKNPTAFYLCASSRGGTAYEQYFGPGTRLTVT.

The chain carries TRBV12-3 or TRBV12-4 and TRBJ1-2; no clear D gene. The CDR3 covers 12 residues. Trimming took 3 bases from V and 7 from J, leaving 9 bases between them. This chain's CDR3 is CASSFSRVGYTF. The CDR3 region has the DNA TGTGCCAGCAGTTTTAGCCGGGTTGGCTACACCTTC.

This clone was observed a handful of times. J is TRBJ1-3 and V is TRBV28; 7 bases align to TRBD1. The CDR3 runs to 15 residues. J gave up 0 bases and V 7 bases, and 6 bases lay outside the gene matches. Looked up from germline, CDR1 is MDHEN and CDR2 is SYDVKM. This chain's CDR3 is CASKRQGDSGNTIYF. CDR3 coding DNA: TGTGCCAGCAAAAGACAGGGAGACTCTGGAAACACCATATATTTT.

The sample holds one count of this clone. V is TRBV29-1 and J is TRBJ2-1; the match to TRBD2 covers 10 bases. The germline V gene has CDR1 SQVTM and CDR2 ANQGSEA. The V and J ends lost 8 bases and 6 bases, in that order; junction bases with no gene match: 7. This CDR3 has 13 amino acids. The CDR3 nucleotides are TGCAGCCCAGGGGTAGCGGGAGGCAATGAGCAGTTCTTC. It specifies CSPGVAGGNEQFF.

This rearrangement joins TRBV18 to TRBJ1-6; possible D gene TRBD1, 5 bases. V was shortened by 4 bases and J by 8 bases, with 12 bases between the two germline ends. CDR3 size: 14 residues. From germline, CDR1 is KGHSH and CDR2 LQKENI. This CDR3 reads CASSQQSRDSPLHF. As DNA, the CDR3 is TGTGCCAGCTCACAACAGTCCAGGGATTCACCCCTCCACTTT.

CDR3 sequence reads: CASSLQGQGADTQYF. The CDR3 nucleotides read TGTGCCAGCAGCCTACAGGGACAAGGTGCAGATACGCAGTATTTT. The chain couples TRBV7-9 to TRBJ2-3; D possibly corresponds to TRBD1 (6 bases). Trimming took 5 bases from V and 4 from J, leaving 16 bases between them. This CDR3 region has 15 residues. Germline V lookup: CDR1 SEHNR, CDR2 FQNEAQ (reference sequence).

CDR3 DNA sequence: TGTGCCTGGGGACAGGGGGTGACCTACGAGCAGTACTTC. This translates into CAWGQGVTYEQYF. This rearrangement joins TRBV30 to TRBJ2-7, with 10 bases aligning to TRBD1. The CDR3 covers 13 residues. CDR1 and CDR2 (germline): GTSNPN, SVGIG (reference sequence). The junction had 3 bases not matched to a gene; V was cut back by 5 bases and J by 2 bases. Drawing the rest from reference TRBV30 and TRBJ2-7, the complete variable domain is SQTIHQWPATLVQPVGSPLSLECTVEGTSNPNLYWYRQAAGRGLQLLFYSVGIGQISSEVPQNLSASRPQDRQFILSSKKLLLSDSGFYLCAWGQGVTYEQYFGPGTRLTVT.

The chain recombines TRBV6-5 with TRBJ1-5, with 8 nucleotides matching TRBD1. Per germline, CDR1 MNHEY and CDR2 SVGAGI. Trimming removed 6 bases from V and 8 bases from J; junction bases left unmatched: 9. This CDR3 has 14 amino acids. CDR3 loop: CASSLGTGEKPQHF. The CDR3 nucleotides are TGTGCCAGCAGCCTCGGGACAGGTGAGAAGCCCCAGCATTTT.

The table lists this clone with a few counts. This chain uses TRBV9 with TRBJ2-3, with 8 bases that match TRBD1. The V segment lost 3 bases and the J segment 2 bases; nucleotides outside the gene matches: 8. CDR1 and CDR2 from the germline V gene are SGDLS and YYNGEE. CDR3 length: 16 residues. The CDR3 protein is CASSANGQGLTDTQYF. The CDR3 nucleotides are TGTGCCAGCAGCGCAAACGGACAGGGCCTCACAGATACGCAGTATTTT.

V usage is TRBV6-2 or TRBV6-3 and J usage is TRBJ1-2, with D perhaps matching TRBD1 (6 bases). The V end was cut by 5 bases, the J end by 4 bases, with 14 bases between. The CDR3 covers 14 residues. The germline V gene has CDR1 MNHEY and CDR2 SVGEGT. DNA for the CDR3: TGTGCCAGCAGTGCACCAGGGGTCGGCTATGGCTACACCTTC. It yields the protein CASSAPGVGYGYTF.

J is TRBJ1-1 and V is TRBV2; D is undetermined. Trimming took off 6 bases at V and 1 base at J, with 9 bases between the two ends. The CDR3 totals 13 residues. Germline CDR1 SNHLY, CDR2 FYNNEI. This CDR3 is CASSDIGNTEAFF. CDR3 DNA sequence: TGTGCCAGCAGCGACATTGGGAACACTGAAGCTTTCTTT.

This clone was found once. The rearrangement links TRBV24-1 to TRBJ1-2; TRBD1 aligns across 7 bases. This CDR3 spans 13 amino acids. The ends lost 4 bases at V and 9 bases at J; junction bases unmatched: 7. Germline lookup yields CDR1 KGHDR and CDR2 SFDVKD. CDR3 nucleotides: TGTGCCACCAGTGAAGGGCAGGGGGGAAGCTACACCTTC. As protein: CATSEGQGGSYTF.

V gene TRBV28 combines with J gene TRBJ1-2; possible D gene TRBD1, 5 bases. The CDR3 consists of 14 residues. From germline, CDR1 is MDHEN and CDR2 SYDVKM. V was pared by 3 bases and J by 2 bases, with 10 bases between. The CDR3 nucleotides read TGTGCCAGCAGTTTCTTCGGGGGAAACTATGGCTACACCTTC. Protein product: CASSFFGGNYGYTF.

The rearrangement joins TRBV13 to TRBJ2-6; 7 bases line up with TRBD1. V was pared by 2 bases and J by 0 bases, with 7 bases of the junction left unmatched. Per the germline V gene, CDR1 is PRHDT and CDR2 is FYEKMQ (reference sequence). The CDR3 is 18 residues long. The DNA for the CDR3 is TGTGCCAGCAGCTTATCGACAGGGTTGGGCTCTGGGGCCAACGTCCTGACTTTC. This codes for CASSLSTGLGSGANVLTF.

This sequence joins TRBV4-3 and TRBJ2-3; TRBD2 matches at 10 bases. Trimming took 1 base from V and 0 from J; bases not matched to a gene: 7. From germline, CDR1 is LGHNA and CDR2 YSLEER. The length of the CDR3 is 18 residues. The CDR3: CASSQGLAGGPSTDTQYF. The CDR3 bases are TGCGCCAGCAGCCAAGGACTAGCGGGTGGCCCTAGCACAGATACGCAGTATTTT.

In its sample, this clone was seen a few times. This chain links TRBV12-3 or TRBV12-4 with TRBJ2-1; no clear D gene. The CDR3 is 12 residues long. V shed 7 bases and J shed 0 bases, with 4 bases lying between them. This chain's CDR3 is CASIDSYNEQFF. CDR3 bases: TGTGCCAGCATAGACTCCTACAATGAGCAGTTCTTC.

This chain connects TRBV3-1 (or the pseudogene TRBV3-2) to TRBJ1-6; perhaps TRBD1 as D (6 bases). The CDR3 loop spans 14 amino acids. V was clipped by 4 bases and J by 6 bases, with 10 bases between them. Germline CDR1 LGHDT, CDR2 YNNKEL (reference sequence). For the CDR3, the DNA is TGTGCCAGCAGCCCGGACAGCCTTAATTCACCCCTCCACTTT. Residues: CASSPDSLNSPLHF.